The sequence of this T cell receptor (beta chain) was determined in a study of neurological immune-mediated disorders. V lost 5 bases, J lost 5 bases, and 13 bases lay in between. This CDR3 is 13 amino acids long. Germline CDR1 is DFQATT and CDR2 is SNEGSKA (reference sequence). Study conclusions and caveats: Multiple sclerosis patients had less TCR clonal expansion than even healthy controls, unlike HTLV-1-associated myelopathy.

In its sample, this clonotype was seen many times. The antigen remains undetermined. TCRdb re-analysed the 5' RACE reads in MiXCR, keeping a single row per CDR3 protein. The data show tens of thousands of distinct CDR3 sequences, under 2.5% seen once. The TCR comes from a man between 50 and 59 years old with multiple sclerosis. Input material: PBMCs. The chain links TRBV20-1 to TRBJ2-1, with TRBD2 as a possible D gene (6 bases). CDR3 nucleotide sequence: TGCAGTGCTCCCAACGGGGGTAACAATGAGCAGTTCTTC. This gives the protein CSAPNGGNNEQFF.